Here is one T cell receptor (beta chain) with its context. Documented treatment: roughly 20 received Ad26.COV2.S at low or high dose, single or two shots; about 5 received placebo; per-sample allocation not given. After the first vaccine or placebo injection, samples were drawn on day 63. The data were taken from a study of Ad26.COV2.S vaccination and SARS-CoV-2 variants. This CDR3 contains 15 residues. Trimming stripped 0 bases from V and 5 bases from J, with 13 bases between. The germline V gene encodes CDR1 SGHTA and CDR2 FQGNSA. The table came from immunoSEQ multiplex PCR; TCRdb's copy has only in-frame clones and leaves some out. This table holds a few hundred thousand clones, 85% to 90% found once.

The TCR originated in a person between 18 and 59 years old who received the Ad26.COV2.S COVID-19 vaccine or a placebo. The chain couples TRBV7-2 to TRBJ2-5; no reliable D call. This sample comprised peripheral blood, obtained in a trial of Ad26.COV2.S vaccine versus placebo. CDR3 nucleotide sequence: TGTGCCAGCAGCTTAGCTCTCGGAGTATGGGAGACCCAGTACTTC. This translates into CASSLALGVWETQYF. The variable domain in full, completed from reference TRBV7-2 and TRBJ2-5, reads GAGVSQSPSNKVTEKGKDVELRCDPISGHTALYWYRQSLGQGLEFLIYFQGNSAPDKSGLPSDRFSAERTGGSVSTLTIQRTQQEDSAVYLCASSLALGVWETQYFGPGTRLLVL.